The TCR beta chain described here comes from a study of monozygotic twins with inflammatory bowel disease. Study-wide results and caveats: No discrimination was achieved between different T cell subtypes.

The CDR3 runs 14 residues. Germline V gene sequence: CDR1 LGHDT, CDR2 YNNKEL (reference sequence). In the case of this clonotype: Antigen: not known.

TCR libraries were prepared from roughly 3,700 ng total RNA each. Molecular identifiers with 6-nucleotide sample barcodes were added during cDNA synthesis via template switching. One entry per CDR3 protein, without DNA, is what TCRdb gives after re-calling the 5' RACE reads. Recorded for this sample: 80,000 or so distinct CDR3 sequences. Sequenced material: blood. This chain connects TRBV3-1 to TRBJ1-5. The clonotype originates from a human donor with ulcerative colitis or Crohn's disease, or a healthy co-twin of an affected twin (not recorded which). This CDR3 reads CASSQGVGNKPQHF.